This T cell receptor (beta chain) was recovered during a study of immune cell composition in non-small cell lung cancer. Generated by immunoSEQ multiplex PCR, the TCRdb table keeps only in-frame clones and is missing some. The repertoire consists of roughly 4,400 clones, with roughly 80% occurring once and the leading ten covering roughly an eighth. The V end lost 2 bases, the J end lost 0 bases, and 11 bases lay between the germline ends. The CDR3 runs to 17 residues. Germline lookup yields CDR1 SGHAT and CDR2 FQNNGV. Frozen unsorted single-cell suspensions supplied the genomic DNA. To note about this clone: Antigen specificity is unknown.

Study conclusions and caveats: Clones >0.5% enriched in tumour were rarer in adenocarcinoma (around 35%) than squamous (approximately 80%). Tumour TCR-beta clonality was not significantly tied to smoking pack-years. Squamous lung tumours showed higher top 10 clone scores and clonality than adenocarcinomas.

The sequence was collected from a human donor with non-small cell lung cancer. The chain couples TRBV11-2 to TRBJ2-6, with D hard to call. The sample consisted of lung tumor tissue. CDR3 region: CASSLHRVSSGANVLTF. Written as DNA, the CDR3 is TGTGCCAGCAGCTTACACCGGGTGAGCTCTGGGGCCAACGTCCTGACTTTC.